A single sample is the source of the 5 T cell receptor beta chains below, sequenced in a study of blood T cell repertoires in COVID-19. Assay: immunoSEQ multiplex PCR; the TCRdb copy retains only in-frame clones and omits some. The repertoire has 130,000 to 150,000 clones, 84% of them found once; the top ten carry about 38%. The sample taken for sequencing was peripheral blood. The receptors originated from a human donor in a cohort sampled during active COVID-19.

The V and J genes are TRBV4-3 and TRBJ2-2, with TRBD2 matching 7 bases. This CDR3 spans 16 amino acids. Germline V gives CDR1 LGHNA, CDR2 YSLEER. The V gene end was trimmed by 0 bases and the J gene end by 6 bases; junction bases not matched to a gene: 7. CDR3 DNA: TGCGCCAGCAGCCAAGATCCGCGGGGAGGGGCCGGGGAGCTGTTTTTT. This sequence encodes CASSQDPRGGAGELFF.

V gene TRBV6-6 combines with J gene TRBJ1-5, with 7 bases aligning to TRBD1. The trim removed 7 bases at V and 3 bases at J, leaving 3 bases unmatched. Germline V CDR1 and CDR2: MNHNY, SVGAGI (reference sequence). This CDR3 region has 13 residues. The CDR3, as DNA: TGTGCCAGCATGGGGACAGCCAATCAGCCCCAGCATTTT. Translating gives CASMGTANQPQHF.

The chain combines TRBV11-3 with TRBJ2-1, with 14 bases matching TRBD2. Germline values: CDR1 SGHNT, CDR2 YENEEA. V shed 5 bases and J 15 bases; nucleotides not matched to a gene: 12. CDR3 size: 15 residues. Here the CDR3 reads CASSLLGLAGVAAFF. Written as DNA, the CDR3 is TGTGCCAGCAGCCTCCTGGGACTAGCGGGGGTTGCGGCGTTCTTC.

This chain links TRBV28 with TRBJ1-2; perhaps TRBD1 as D (5 bases). The CDR3 covers 13 residues. Trimming took off 7 bases at V and 4 bases at J, with 13 bases between the two ends. CDR1 is MDHEN, CDR2 SYDVKM, per germline. CDR3 loop: CASTPGGRYGYTF. The DNA for the CDR3 is TGTGCCAGCACCCCCGGGGGTCGCTATGGCTACACCTTC.

This clone was seen a handful of times. The J gene is TRBJ2-3, the V gene TRBV19; 10 nucleotides match TRBD1. J lost 0 bases, V lost 7 bases, and 7 bases had no gene match. In germline, CDR1 is LNHDA, CDR2 SQIVND (reference sequence). CDR3 length equals 16 residues. CDR3 amino acids: CASTPRDRGSTDTQYF. As DNA, the CDR3 is TGTGCCAGTACCCCCCGGGACAGGGGTAGCACAGATACGCAGTATTTT. The full variable domain, its missing parts supplied by reference TRBV19 and TRBJ2-3, is DGGITQSPKYLFRKEGQNVTLSCEQNLNHDAMYWYRQDPGQGLRLIYYSQIVNDFQKGDIAEGYSVSREKKESFPLTVTSAQKNPTAFYLCASTPRDRGSTDTQYFGPGTRLTVL.